The present entry profiles one TCR beta chain with its context. The target antigen is unknown. This entry comes from a study of T cell repertoires in cytomegalovirus infection. Study at large: HLA-C-restricted CMV epitopes, recently identified, and well-studied HLA-B-restricted ones were used by the study. Both CMV infection and a matching HLA type were indicated by public TCR beta signatures. General study results and limits: Within the response measured ex vivo, HLA-C-restricted CMV-specific TCR beta clonotypes were dominant. Cumulative frequency of public TCR beta families picked out carriers of CMV plus the relevant HLA.

TCRdb re-called the reads with MiXCR, one entry per CDR3 protein. The top ten clones hold about an eighth of a sample with 750,000 to 900,000 distinct CDR3 sequences, roughly 28% of them seen once. The V and J ends lost 2 bases and 1 base respectively, with 11 bases between them. This CDR3 spans 15 amino acids. Germline V gene data show CDR1 as MNHGY and CDR2 as SAAAGT. The material was cultured CD8+ T cells from PBMCs, obtained from culture after CMV antigen stimulation. The origin of this receptor is a human donor in good health (CMV status not recorded). Some clones in this sample may be carry-over from other donors' samples. The chain is built from TRBV6-8 and TRBJ1-1; D remains unclear. In DNA, the CDR3 is TGTGCCAGCAGTTACCGGGCGGGTACGAACACTGAAGCTTTCTTT. Translation: CASSYRAGTNTEAFF.